The 21 T cell receptor beta chains in this list originate from one sample, sequenced in a study of cytomegalovirus exposure and HLA in healthy donors. It was with 60 Vbeta and 13 Jbeta primers that the PCR ran. Assay used: immunoSEQ multiplex PCR; TCRdb lists only in-frame clones, some missing. Of approximately 190,000 clones listed, 81% are singletons. The sequencing sample was made of PBMCs. The receptor source for this set is a man aged 45-60 years in good health and CMV-seronegative.

This clone was detected only once. CDR3 sequence: CASSLRGSNTEAFF. CDR3 coding DNA: TGTGCCAGCAGTCTCCGGGGTTCCAACACTGAAGCTTTCTTT. This sequence joins TRBV11-2 and TRBJ1-1, with D unresolved. V lost 6 bases and J 2 bases, leaving 13 bases between the germline ends. Looked up from germline, CDR1 is SGHAT and CDR2 is FQNNGV. This CDR3 contains 14 residues.

This chain uses TRBV18 with TRBJ2-7, with D possibly TRBD1 on 5 matching bases. V lost 3 bases and J lost 2, with 17 bases in between. The CDR3 has 16 residues. The germline V gene encodes CDR1 KGHSH and CDR2 LQKENI. The CDR3 coding sequence is TGTGCCAGCTCACCCCCACCGGACATGTTCACCTACGAGCAGTACTTC. Its protein is CASSPPPDMFTYEQYF.

The rearrangement uses TRBV7-2 and TRBJ1-3; a weak D match, TRBD1 (5 bases). The CDR3 is 11 residues long. Germline CDR1 is SGHTA and CDR2 is FQGNSA. The chain's CDR3 is CGGAAGNTIYF. Here the CDR3 DNA reads TGTGGTGGGGCTGCTGGAAACACCATATATTTT.

This chain joins TRBV30 and TRBJ1-6, with D possibly TRBD1 on 5 matching bases. CDR3 size: 13 residues. Germline-derived CDR1 and CDR2 are GTSNPN and SVGIG (reference sequence). V lost 3 bases and J lost 6, with 9 bases in between. For the CDR3, the DNA is TGTGCCTGGAGCCGGGGGACTAATTCACCCCTCCACTTT. Its translation: CAWSRGTNSPLHF. Filled out from reference TRBV30 and TRBJ1-6, the complete variable domain reads SQTIHQWPATLVQPVGSPLSLECTVEGTSNPNLYWYRQAAGRGLQLLFYSVGIGQISSEVPQNLSASRPQDRQFILSSKKLLLSDSGFYLCAWSRGTNSPLHFGNGTRLTVT.

The chain joins TRBV6-5 to TRBJ1-2, with D tentatively TRBD1 (6 bases). The germline gives CDR1 MNHEY, CDR2 SVGAGI. The CDR3 length is 14 residues. Trimming removed 6 bases at V and 4 bases at J, with 15 bases between. CDR3 DNA sequence: TGTGCCAGCAGACCTGACAGGCCCGGCTATGGCTACACCTTC. This translates into CASRPDRPGYGYTF.

The chain combines TRBV7-9 with TRBJ1-6; D possibly corresponds to TRBD1 (5 bases). The CDR3 has 15 amino acids. V lost 6 bases and J 5 bases, leaving 14 bases between the germline ends. CDR1 is SEHNR, CDR2 FQNEAQ, per germline (reference sequence). Written as DNA, the CDR3 is TGTGCCAGCAGTTGGGGGGGGGAAAATAATTCACCCCTCCACTTT. Translation gives CASSWGGENNSPLHF.

This clone has just a few counts. This chain uses TRBV6-6 with TRBJ1-2; 8 bases line up with TRBD1. V dropped 5 bases and J dropped 7; count of bases not matched to a gene: 9. The CDR3 is 14 amino acids. The germline V gene has CDR1 MNHNY and CDR2 SVGAGI (reference sequence). The CDR3 DNA follows: TGTGCCAGCAGTCCTTCGGACAGGGTTGGTGGCTACACCTTC. Protein product: CASSPSDRVGGYTF.

The chain combines TRBV2 with TRBJ1-1, with 9 positions matching TRBD1. The germline CDR1 and CDR2 sequences are SNHLY and FYNNEI. V lost 4 bases to trimming and J lost 5 bases; unmatched junction nucleotides: 8. This CDR3 has 15 residues. The CDR3 coding sequence is TGTGCCAGCAGTGGACCGGGACAGGGTGGTACTGAAGCTTTCTTT. Its translation is CASSGPGQGGTEAFF.

The V call is TRBV19, the J call TRBJ1-1; maybe TRBD1 (6 bases). There are 14 residues in the CDR3. Germline CDR1 and CDR2: LNHDA and SQIVND (reference sequence). V was cut by 6 bases and J by 3 bases, with 14 bases left in between. CDR3 sequence reads: CASSPGVGDTEAFF. The CDR3 nucleotides read TGTGCCAGTAGCCCAGGGGTGGGGGACACTGAAGCTTTCTTT.

Points on this clone: One junction end disagrees with the germline gene, perhaps due to a read error. The rearrangement links TRBV7-9 to TRBJ2-1; 15 bases match TRBD2. The CDR3 sequence is 18 residues long. Germline loops: CDR1 SEHNR, CDR2 FQNEAQ (reference sequence). The CDR3 sequence is CSSSPGLAGGSAYNEQFF. Here the CDR3 DNA reads TGTTCCAGCAGCCCGGGACTAGCGGGGGGCTCGGCCTACAATGAGCAGTTCTTC.

V is TRBV6-1 and J is TRBJ1-5; D is possibly TRBD1 (5 bases). Germline V lookup: CDR1 MNHNS, CDR2 SASEGT. V was pared by 6 bases and J by 5 bases, with 11 bases between. This CDR3 comprises 13 residues. DNA of the CDR3: TGTGCCAGCAGCCCCTCCAGGGATCAGCCCCAGCATTTT. Residues: CASSPSRDQPQHF.

This chain joins TRBV11-2 and TRBJ1-2, with D uncertain. Germline CDR1 and CDR2: SGHAT and FQNNGV. The CDR3 runs 14 residues. V was shortened by 6 bases and J by 8 bases, with 19 bases between the two germline ends. CDR3 in amino acids: CASSRGRFFEGYTF. DNA of the CDR3: TGTGCCAGCAGTCGGGGTAGATTCTTCGAGGGCTACACCTTC.

The CDR3 loop reads CASAPGGTDEKLFF. The CDR3 coding sequence is TGTGCCAGCGCTCCGGGAGGAACCGATGAAAAACTGTTTTTT. This rearrangement joins TRBV10-3 to TRBJ1-4; D unresolved. The CDR3 covers 14 residues. Per germline, CDR1 ENHRY and CDR2 SYGVKD. V was shortened by 10 bases and J by 6 bases, with 18 bases between the two germline ends.

The rearrangement links TRBV5-6 to TRBJ2-3, with 9 bases that match TRBD2. From germline, CDR1 is SGHDT and CDR2 YYEEEE. J gave up 2 bases and V 4 bases, and 11 bases lay outside the gene matches. The CDR3 has 17 residues. The CDR3 loop reads CASSGAASGAYTDTQYF. In nucleotides, the CDR3 is TGTGCCAGCAGCGGGGCGGCTAGCGGGGCGTACACAGATACGCAGTATTTT.

The chain combines TRBV27 with TRBJ2-4; TRBD2 is a possible D gene (5 bases). The CDR3 consists of 16 residues. Trimming cost V 5 bases and J 0 bases, with 14 bases left between them. CDR1 and CDR2 from the germline V gene are MNHEY and SMNVEV (reference sequence). The CDR3, as DNA: TGTGCCAGCAGTGGACGGGAATTACTAGCCAAAAACATTCAGTACTTC. As protein: CASSGRELLAKNIQYF.

The genes are TRBV9 and TRBJ2-2; D is possibly TRBD2 (6 bases). In germline, CDR1 is SGDLS, CDR2 YYNGEE. The CDR3 runs to 16 residues. Trimming pared 2 bases from V and 4 bases from J, leaving 15 bases between. The CDR3 DNA follows: TGTGCCAGCAGCGTCTTTGCGGGGATGATCACCGGGGAGCTGTTTTTT. Its protein is CASSVFAGMITGELFF.

The chain employs TRBV11-2 and TRBJ2-1, with TRBD1 matching 7 bases. The CDR3 loop spans 14 amino acids. Germline CDR1 reads SGHAT; CDR2 reads FQNNGV. V shed 7 bases, J shed 2 bases, and the junction held 5 bases outside the gene matches. CDR3 region: CASIGQATYNEQFF. The CDR3 coding sequence is TGTGCCAGCATTGGACAGGCGACCTACAATGAGCAGTTCTTC.

Here the CDR3 reads CASSRRTGLNSPLHF. CDR3 in DNA: TGCGCCAGCAGCCGTCGGACAGGGTTGAATTCACCCCTCCACTTT. The chain employs TRBV4-3 and TRBJ1-6; 8 nucleotides line up with TRBD1. The CDR3 covers 15 residues. The trim removed 4 bases at V and 7 bases at J, leaving 6 bases unmatched. Germline CDR1 reads LGHNA; CDR2 reads YSLEER.

This rearrangement joins TRBV19 to TRBJ1-2; 7 nucleotides line up with TRBD1. V was clipped by 5 bases and J by 2 bases; unmatched bases: 2. Germline CDR1 reads LNHDA; CDR2 reads SQIVND (reference sequence). The CDR3 contains 13 residues. The CDR3 sequence: CASSLQGNYGYTF. CDR3 nucleotide sequence: TGTGCCAGTAGTCTACAGGGGAACTATGGCTACACCTTC.

This sequence joins TRBV7-3 and TRBJ2-3; TRBD1 aligns across 7 bases. The CDR3 is made up of 14 amino acids. CDR1 and CDR2 from the germline V gene are SGHTA and FQGTGA. V trimming: 5 bases; J trimming: 3 bases; junction bases outside the gene matches: 5. This CDR3 reads CASSPGQQTDTQYF. In DNA form, the CDR3 reads TGTGCCAGCAGCCCGGGACAGCAGACAGATACGCAGTATTTT.

The chain is built from TRBV7-2 and TRBJ2-1; 9 bases line up with TRBD2. Germline V gives CDR1 SGHTA, CDR2 FQGNSA. The CDR3 contains 16 residues. V lost 5 bases and J lost 4; bases outside the gene matches: 9. The CDR3 is CASSDFSGGNYNEQFF. The CDR3 bases are TGTGCCAGCAGCGACTTTAGCGGGGGAAATTACAATGAGCAGTTCTTC.